This is a list of T cell receptor beta chains from one sample in a study of cytomegalovirus exposure and HLA in healthy donors. Sequenced by immunoSEQ multiplex PCR; TCRdb stores in-frame clones only, minus some. The sample has 100,000 to 150,000 clones, more than 75% seen once. Sequenced sample: PBMCs. These receptors came from a man aged 25 to 40 in good health and CMV-seropositive. The conserved cysteine and the conserved F or W are not part of the CDR3 here.

J gene | V gene | CDR3 protein
TRBJ2-2 | TRBV27 | ASSPRQGSGTGELF
TRBJ2-4 | TRBV27 | ASAGGYIQY
TRBJ1-2 | TRBV5-1 | ASSDKGANYGYT
TRBJ1-3 | TRBV5-4 | ASSSRKQGRAGNTIY
TRBJ1-5 | TRBV27 | ASSYKENQPQH
TRBJ2-7 | TRBV13 | ASSSRRVALEEQY
TRBJ1-2 | TRBV13 | ASSLRDSFNYGYT
TRBJ2-7 | TRBV7-2 | ASSPLGLAIYEQY
TRBJ2-2 | TRBV18 | ASSGTSGSSTGELF
TRBJ2-2 | TRBV27 | ASSLRTSANTGELF
TRBJ2-7 | TRBV4-3 | ASSLGAGREQY
TRBJ2-2 | TRBV7-2 | ASSPPGWDSLNTGELF
TRBJ1-4 | TRBV28 | ASSYRVGGEKLF
TRBJ2-7 | TRBV6-5 | AIGLSSSPYEQY
TRBJ2-7 | TRBV29-1 | SGLAGVSEQY
TRBJ2-1 | TRBV7-3 | ASSPQTSGTGNEQF
TRBJ1-6 | TRBV27 | ASSQGVYNSPLH
TRBJ1-1 | TRBV7-6 | ASSPSPHTNTEAF
TRBJ2-7 | TRBV30 | AWSGGVFEQY
TRBJ2-7 | TRBV6-5 | ASSYSGLEETYEQY
TRBJ2-2 | TRBV19 | ASSTQRVTGELF
TRBJ2-1 | TRBV7-6 | ASSYREYNEQF
TRBJ2-7 | TRBV27 | ASSLGGEQY
TRBJ2-1 | TRBV18 | ASSSRQGLVNEQF
TRBJ1-1 | TRBV18 | ASSPPRGVRNTEAF
TRBJ2-5 | TRBV4-3 | ASSQDYRAAETQY
TRBJ2-7 | TRBV27 | ASSLYQTRISEQY
NA | TRBV27 | ASSFRPSSYEQY
TRBJ1-2 | TRBV10-3 | AISEYRDGYT
TRBJ2-2 | TRBV2 | ASSDTDYTGELF
TRBJ1-4 | TRBV6-5 | ASSLDLGLNEKLF
TRBJ1-3 | TRBV7-9 | ASSLGGQSVSSGNTIY
TRBJ1-1 | TRBV5-1 | ASSFTGGWLGNTEAF
TRBJ1-1 | TRBV7-2 | ASSWIPGQGAEDTEAF